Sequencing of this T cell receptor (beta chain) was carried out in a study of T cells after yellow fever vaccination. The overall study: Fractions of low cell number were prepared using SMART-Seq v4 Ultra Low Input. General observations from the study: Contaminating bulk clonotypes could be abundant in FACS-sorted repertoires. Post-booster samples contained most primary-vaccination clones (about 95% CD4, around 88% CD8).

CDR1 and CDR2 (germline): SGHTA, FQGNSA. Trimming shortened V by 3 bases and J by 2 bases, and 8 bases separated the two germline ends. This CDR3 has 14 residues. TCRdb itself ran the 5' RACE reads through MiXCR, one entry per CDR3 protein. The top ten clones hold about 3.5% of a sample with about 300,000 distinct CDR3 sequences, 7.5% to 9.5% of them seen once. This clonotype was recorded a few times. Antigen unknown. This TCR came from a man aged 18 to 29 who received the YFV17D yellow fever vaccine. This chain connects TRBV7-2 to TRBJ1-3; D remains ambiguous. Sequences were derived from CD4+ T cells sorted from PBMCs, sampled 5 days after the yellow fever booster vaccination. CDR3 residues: CASSFTVAGNTIYF. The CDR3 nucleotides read TGTGCCAGCAGCTTTACGGTGGCTGGAAACACCATATATTTT.